Listed here are 19 T cell receptor beta chains from one sample, sequenced in a study of cytomegalovirus exposure and HLA in healthy donors. PCR employed 60 Vbeta and 13 Jbeta primers. The repertoire was sequenced with immunoSEQ multiplex PCR; TCRdb's copy has only in-frame clones and lacks some. This table holds more than 70,000 clones, around four fifths found once. Sequencing used PBMCs. All receptors derive from a boy under 18 in good health and CMV-seronegative.

The rearrangement uses TRBV5-6 and TRBJ1-5, with D unresolved. Between the trimmed V and J ends, which lost 2 bases and 4 bases, there was a span of 13 bases. The CDR3 sequence is 15 residues long. Germline lookup yields CDR1 SGHDT and CDR2 YYEEEE. The CDR3 DNA is TGTGCCAGCAGCTTTGATGTAATCGGGAATCAGCCCCAGCATTTT. Protein product: CASSFDVIGNQPQHF.

The rearrangement joins TRBV7-3 to TRBJ1-4; D ambiguous. The germline CDR1 and CDR2 sequences are SGHTA and FQGTGA. The CDR3 has 13 residues. V was clipped by 4 bases and J by 13 bases, with 16 bases between them. CDR3 sequence (DNA): TGTGCCAGCAGCTCGGGAGCCGGTGGAGGACTGTTTTTT. It codes for CASSSGAGGGLFF.

The chain joins TRBV7-9 to TRBJ1-2; tentative D call: TRBD1 (6 bases). Per germline, CDR1 SEHNR and CDR2 FQNEAQ (reference sequence). The length of the CDR3 is 16 residues. V was trimmed by 5 bases and J by 5 bases, leaving 21 bases between them. The CDR3 here is CASSPPRGAQTYGYTF. DNA for the CDR3: TGTGCCAGCAGCCCCCCCCGGGGGGCGCAAACTTATGGCTACACCTTC.

The chain is built from TRBV27 and TRBJ1-2; 8 positions agree with TRBD1. J gave up 3 bases and V 4 bases, and 4 bases lay outside the gene matches. In germline, CDR1 is MNHEY, CDR2 SMNVEV (reference sequence). The CDR3 is 14 residues long. In DNA, the CDR3 is TGTGCCAGCAGTTCGCTGGACAGGGACTATGGCTACACCTTC. It specifies CASSSLDRDYGYTF.

The chain recombines TRBV19 with TRBJ1-2, with 8 bases identical to TRBD1. J gave up 4 bases and V 9 bases, and 10 bases lay outside the gene matches. The CDR3 spans 14 residues. Per the germline V gene, CDR1 is LNHDA and CDR2 is SQIVND (reference sequence). CDR3 bases: TGTGCCAGCCACACGGACAGGGTGGGCTATGGCTACACCTTC. It is translated as CASHTDRVGYGYTF.

The chain links TRBV11-2 to TRBJ2-3; 7 bases fit TRBD2. Germline trimming cut 3 bases from V and 4 bases from J; bases unmatched to any gene: 7. The CDR3 sequence is 15 residues long. From germline, CDR1 is SGHAT and CDR2 FQNNGV. In DNA, the CDR3 is TGTGCCAGCAGCTTTTTAGCGGGTATCCCAGATACGCAGTATTTT. This translates into CASSFLAGIPDTQYF.

The rearrangement uses TRBV7-6 and TRBJ2-2, with D unresolved. This CDR3 has 12 residues. Per germline, CDR1 SGHVS and CDR2 FNYEAQ. V lost 1 base and J 9 bases, leaving 6 bases between the germline ends. This CDR3 reads CASSLGQRELFF. The CDR3 bases are TGTGCCAGCAGCTTAGGGCAGAGGGAGCTGTTTTTT. Complete variable domain (other parts from reference TRBV7-6 and TRBJ2-2): GAGVSQSPRYKVTKRGQDVALRCDPISGHVSLYWYRQALGQGPEFLTYFNYEAQQDKSGLPNDRFSAERPEGSISTLTIQRTEQRDSAMYRCASSLGQRELFFGEGSRLTVL.

Here the CDR3 reads CASSQEAGRTYEQYF. For the CDR3, the DNA is TGCGCCAGCAGCCAAGAGGCAGGGCGTACCTACGAGCAGTACTTC. The rearrangement joins TRBV4-3 to TRBJ2-7, with D perhaps TRBD1 (5 bases). The germline V gene has CDR1 LGHNA and CDR2 YSLEER. Trimming removed 0 bases at V and 2 bases at J, with 11 bases between. This CDR3 comprises 15 residues.

The V and J genes are TRBV28 and TRBJ2-7; no definite D call. This CDR3 spans 13 amino acids. Germline V CDR1 and CDR2: MDHEN, SYDVKM. V gave up 3 bases and J gave up 5 bases, with 11 bases separating them. The CDR3 nucleotides read TGTGCCAGCAGTTTCGATAGACTCAACGAGCAGTACTTC. Translation: CASSFDRLNEQYF.

This chain links TRBV5-4 with TRBJ1-2; TRBD1 aligns across 9 bases. The CDR3 covers 18 residues. Germline-derived CDR1 and CDR2 are SGHNT and YYREEE (reference sequence). V was pared by 0 bases and J by 7 bases, with 16 bases of the junction left unmatched. The CDR3 DNA is TGTGCCAGCAGCTTGGAGGGGACAGGGAGACGAGTGATTCGTGGCTACACCTTC. It specifies CASSLEGTGRRVIRGYTF.

This clone has a single count. The J gene is TRBJ2-1, the V gene TRBV14; the D gene is possibly TRBD2 (5 bases). This CDR3 has 15 amino acids. Deletions cut 3 bases from V and 3 bases from J, with 12 bases between. Germline values: CDR1 SGHDN, CDR2 FVKESK. The CDR3 loop is CASSHSSRDYNEQFF. The CDR3 coding sequence is TGTGCCAGCAGCCACAGCTCTCGGGACTACAATGAGCAGTTCTTC.

The CDR3 region is CASSQEGGRGNQPQHF. The CDR3, as DNA: TGCGCCAGCAGCCAAGAAGGGGGTAGGGGCAATCAGCCCCAGCATTTT. V usage is TRBV4-1 and J usage is TRBJ1-5, with a weak D call TRBD1 (6 bases). Trimming pared 0 bases from V and 2 bases from J, leaving 11 bases between. The length of the CDR3 is 16 residues. Germline CDR1 reads MGHRA; CDR2 reads YSYEKL.

The rearrangement links TRBV4-1 to TRBJ1-1; possibly TRBD1 for D (5 bases). Trimming took off 0 bases at V and 0 bases at J, with 11 bases between the two ends. The CDR3 runs 16 residues. Germline-derived CDR1 and CDR2 are MGHRA and YSYEKL. CDR3 amino acids: CASSQDRGLMNTEAFF. Here the CDR3 DNA reads TGCGCCAGCAGCCAAGATAGGGGCTTGATGAACACTGAAGCTTTCTTT.

The rearrangement uses TRBV4-3 and TRBJ2-7, with a weak D call TRBD2 (6 bases). The ends were cut back, 0 bases at V and 0 bases at J, with 6 bases in the middle. This CDR3 spans 14 amino acids. Germline V lookup: CDR1 LGHNA, CDR2 YSLEER. This CDR3 is CASSQEGGSYEQYF. The DNA for the CDR3 is TGCGCCAGCAGCCAAGAGGGGGGCTCCTACGAGCAGTACTTC.

V is TRBV4-1 and J is TRBJ2-2, with 9 nucleotides matching TRBD1. The CDR3 is 13 residues long. V gave up 2 bases and J gave up 13 bases; unmatched junction bases: 5. Germline V gives CDR1 MGHRA, CDR2 YSYEKL. Here the CDR3 reads CASSQTGGVVLFF. The CDR3 bases are TGCGCCAGCAGCCAAACAGGGGGCGTGGTGCTGTTTTTT.

The CDR3 spells CASRQTSGRATDTQYF. Written as DNA, the CDR3 is TGTGCCAGCAGACAGACTAGCGGGCGGGCTACAGATACGCAGTATTTT. The J gene is TRBJ2-3, the V gene TRBV28, with 10 bases fitting TRBD2. J lost 3 bases, V lost 6 bases, and 9 bases had no gene match. Germline CDR1 and CDR2: MDHEN and SYDVKM. This CDR3 contains 16 residues.

The rearrangement uses TRBV29-1 and TRBJ2-1; D is perhaps TRBD1 (6 bases). V dropped 6 bases and J dropped 5 bases, with 14 bases sitting between them. The CDR3 has 13 amino acids. CDR1 SQVTM and CDR2 ANQGSEA come from the germline V gene. DNA of the CDR3: TGCAGCGTGACAAGGACAGAACACAATGAGCAGTTCTTC. It is translated as CSVTRTEHNEQFF.

The CDR3 sequence is CASSLDGQAYNSPLHF. The CDR3 nucleotides read TGCGCCAGCAGCTTGGATGGACAGGCCTATAATTCACCCCTCCACTTT. The chain employs TRBV5-1 and TRBJ1-6, with 7 bases lining up with TRBD1. This CDR3 contains 16 residues. V shed 0 bases and J 2 bases; nucleotides not matched to a gene: 2. CDR1 is SGHRS and CDR2 is YFSETQ in the germline V gene.

This chain connects TRBV28 to TRBJ2-7; 7 bases align to TRBD2. This CDR3 spans 12 amino acids. CDR1 and CDR2 from the germline V gene are MDHEN and SYDVKM. V lost 6 bases and J lost 5; bases outside the gene matches: 4. CDR3 bases: TGTGCCAGCAGCACGACTAGCCACGAGCAGTACTTC. Translated, it gives CASSTTSHEQYF.